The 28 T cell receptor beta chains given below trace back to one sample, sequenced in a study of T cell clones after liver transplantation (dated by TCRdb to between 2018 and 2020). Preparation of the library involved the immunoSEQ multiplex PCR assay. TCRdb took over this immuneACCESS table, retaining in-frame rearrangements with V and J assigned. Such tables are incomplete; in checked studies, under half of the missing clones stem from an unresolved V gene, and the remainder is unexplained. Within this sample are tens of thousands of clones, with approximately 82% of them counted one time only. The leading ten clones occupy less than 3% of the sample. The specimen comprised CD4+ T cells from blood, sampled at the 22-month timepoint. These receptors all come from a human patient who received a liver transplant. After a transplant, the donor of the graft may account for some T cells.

CDR3 in amino acids: CAISTSGGAYNEQFF. As DNA, the CDR3 is TGTGCCATCAGCACTAGCGGGGGGGCCTACAATGAGCAGTTCTTC. The rearrangement joins TRBV10-3 to TRBJ2-1; TRBD2 matches at 13 bases. Germline V gene data show CDR1 as ENHRY and CDR2 as SYGVKD. CDR3 length: 15 residues. V dropped 6 bases and J dropped 2; count of bases not matched to a gene: 1.

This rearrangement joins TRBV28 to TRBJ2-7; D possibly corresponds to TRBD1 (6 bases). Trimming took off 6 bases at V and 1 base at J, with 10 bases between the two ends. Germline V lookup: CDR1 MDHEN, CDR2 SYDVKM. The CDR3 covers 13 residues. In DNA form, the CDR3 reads TGTGCCAGCAGAAAACAGGGATCCTACGAGCAGTACTTC. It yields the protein CASRKQGSYEQYF.

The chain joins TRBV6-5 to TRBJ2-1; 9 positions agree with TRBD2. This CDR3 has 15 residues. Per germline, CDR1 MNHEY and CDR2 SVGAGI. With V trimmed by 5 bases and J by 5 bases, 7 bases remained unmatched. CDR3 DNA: TGTGCCAGCAGTGGGTTTAGCGGGAGTAACAATGAGCAGTTCTTC. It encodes CASSGFSGSNNEQFF.

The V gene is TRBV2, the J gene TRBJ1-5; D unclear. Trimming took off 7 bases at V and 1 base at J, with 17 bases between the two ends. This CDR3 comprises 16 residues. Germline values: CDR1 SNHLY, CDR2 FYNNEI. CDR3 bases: TGTGCCAGCACCCGGGCGACGTCCCTGAGCAATCAGCCCCAGCATTTT. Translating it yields CASTRATSLSNQPQHF.

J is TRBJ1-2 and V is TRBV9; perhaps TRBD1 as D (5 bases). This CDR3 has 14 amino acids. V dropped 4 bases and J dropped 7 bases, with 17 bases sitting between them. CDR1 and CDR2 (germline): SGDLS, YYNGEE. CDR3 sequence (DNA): TGTGCCAGCAGCCCATTCCCAATCCAGGGTGGCTACACCTTC. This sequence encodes CASSPFPIQGGYTF.

The CDR3 DNA reads TGTGCCAGCAGCGAAAGCAACTATGGCTACACCTTC. Amino acids: CASSESNYGYTF. The rearrangement links TRBV6-5 to TRBJ1-2; D is uncertain. The germline gives CDR1 MNHEY, CDR2 SVGAGI. Trimming took off 6 bases at V and 2 bases at J, with 7 bases between the two ends. CDR3 length: 12 residues.

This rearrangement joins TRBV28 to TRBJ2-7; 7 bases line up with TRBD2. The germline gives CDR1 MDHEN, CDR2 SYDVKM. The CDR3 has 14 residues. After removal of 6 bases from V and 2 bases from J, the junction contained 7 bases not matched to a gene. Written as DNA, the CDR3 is TGTGCCAGCAGGAGGGAGGGTCCCACCTACGAGCAGTACTTC. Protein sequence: CASRREGPTYEQYF.

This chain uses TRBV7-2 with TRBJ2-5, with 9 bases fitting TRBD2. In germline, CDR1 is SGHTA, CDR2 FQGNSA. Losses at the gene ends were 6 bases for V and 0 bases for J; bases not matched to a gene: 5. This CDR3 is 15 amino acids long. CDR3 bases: TGTGCCAGCAGTCAAGCGGGGGGTAACCAAGAGACCCAGTACTTC. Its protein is CASSQAGGNQETQYF.

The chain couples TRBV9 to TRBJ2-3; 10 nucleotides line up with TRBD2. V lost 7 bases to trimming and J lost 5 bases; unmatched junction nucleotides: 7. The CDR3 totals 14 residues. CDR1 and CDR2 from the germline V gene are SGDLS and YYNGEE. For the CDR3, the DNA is TGTGCCAGCGGCTTAGCGGGAGGACGAGATACGCAGTATTTT. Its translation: CASGLAGGRDTQYF. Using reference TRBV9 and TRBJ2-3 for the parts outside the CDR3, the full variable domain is DSGVTQTPKHLITATGQRVTLRCSPRSGDLSVYWYQQSLDQGLQFLIQYYNGEERAKGNILERFSAQQFPDLHSELNLSSLELGDSALYFCASGLAGGRDTQYFGPGTRLTVL.

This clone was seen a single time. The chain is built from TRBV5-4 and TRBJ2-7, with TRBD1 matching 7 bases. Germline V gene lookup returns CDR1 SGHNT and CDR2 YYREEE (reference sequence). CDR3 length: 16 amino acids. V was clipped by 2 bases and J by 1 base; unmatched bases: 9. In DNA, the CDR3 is TGTGCCAGCAGCTTAAGTGGGACAGCTAATTCCTACGAGCAGTACTTC. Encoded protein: CASSLSGTANSYEQYF.

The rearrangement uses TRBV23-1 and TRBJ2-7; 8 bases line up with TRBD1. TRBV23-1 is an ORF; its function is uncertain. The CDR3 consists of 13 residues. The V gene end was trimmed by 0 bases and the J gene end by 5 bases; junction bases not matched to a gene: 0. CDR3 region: CASSQSRGHEQYF. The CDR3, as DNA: TGCGCCAGCAGTCAATCCAGGGGGCACGAGCAGTACTTC.

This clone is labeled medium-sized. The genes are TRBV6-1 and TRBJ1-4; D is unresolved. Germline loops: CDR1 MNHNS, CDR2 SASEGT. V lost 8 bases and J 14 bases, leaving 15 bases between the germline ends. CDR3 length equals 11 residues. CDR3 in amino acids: CASAWEKRLFF. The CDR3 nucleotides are TGTGCCAGCGCCTGGGAGAAGAGGCTGTTTTTT.

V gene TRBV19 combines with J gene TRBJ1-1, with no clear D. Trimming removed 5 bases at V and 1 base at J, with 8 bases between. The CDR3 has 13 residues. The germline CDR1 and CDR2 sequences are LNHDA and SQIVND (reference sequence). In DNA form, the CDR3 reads TGTGCCAGTAGTCCCACACAGAACACTGAAGCTTTCTTT. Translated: CASSPTQNTEAFF.

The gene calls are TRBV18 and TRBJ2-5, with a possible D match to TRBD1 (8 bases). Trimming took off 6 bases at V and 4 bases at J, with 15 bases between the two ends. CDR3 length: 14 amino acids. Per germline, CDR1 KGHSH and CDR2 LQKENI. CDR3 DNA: TGTGCCAGCTCCTACAGGGGGGGCTCAGAGACCCAGTACTTC. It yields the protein CASSYRGGSETQYF.

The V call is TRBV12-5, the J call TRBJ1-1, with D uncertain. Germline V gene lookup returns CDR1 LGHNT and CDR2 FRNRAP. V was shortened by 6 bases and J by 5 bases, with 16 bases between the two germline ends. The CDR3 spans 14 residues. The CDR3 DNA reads TGTGCTAGTGGGGGGAAGGGCGACGGAACTGAAGCTTTCTTT. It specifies CASGGKGDGTEAFF.

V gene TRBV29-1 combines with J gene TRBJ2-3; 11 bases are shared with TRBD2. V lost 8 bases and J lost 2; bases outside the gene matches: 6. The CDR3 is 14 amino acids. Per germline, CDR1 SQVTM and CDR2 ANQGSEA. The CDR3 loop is CSSTSGSTTDTQYF. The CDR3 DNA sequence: TGCAGCAGCACTAGCGGGAGTACCACAGATACGCAGTATTTT.

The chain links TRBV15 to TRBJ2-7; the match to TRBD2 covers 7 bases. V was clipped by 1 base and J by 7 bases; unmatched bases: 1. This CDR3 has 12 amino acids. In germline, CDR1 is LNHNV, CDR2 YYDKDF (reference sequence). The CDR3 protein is CATSRVGGEQYF. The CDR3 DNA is TGTGCCACCAGCAGAGTGGGGGGGGAGCAGTACTTC.

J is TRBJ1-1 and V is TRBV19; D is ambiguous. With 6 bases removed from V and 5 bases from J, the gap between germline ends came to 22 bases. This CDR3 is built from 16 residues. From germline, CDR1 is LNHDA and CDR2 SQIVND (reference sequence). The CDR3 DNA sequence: TGTGCCAGTAGAACCTTGGCTGCGATGTACGGGACTGAAGCTTTCTTT. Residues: CASRTLAAMYGTEAFF.

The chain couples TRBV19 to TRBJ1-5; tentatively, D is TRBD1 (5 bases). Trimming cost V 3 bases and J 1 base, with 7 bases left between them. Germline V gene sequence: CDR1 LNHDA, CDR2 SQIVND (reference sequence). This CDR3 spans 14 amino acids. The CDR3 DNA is TGTGCCAGTAGTATGGGGGGAAGCAATCAGCCCCAGCATTTT. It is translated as CASSMGGSNQPQHF.

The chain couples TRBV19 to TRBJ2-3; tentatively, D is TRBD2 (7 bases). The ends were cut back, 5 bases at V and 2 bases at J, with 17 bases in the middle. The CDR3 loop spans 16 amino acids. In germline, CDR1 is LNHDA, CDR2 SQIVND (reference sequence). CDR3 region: CASSYFGGAATDTQYF. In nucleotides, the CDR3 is TGTGCCAGTAGTTACTTTGGGGGGGCCGCCACAGATACGCAGTATTTT.

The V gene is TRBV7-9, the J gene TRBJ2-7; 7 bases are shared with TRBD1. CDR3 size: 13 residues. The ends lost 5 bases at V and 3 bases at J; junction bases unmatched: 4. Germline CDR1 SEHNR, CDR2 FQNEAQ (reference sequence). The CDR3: CASSRRTGYEQYF. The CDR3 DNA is TGTGCCAGCAGCCGCCGGACAGGCTACGAGCAGTACTTC.

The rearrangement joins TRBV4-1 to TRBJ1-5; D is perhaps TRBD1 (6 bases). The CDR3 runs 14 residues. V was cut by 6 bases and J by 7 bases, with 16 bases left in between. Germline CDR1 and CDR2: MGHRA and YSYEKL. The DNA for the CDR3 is TGCGCCAGCAGACCCTCGGGGGGGGGCCAGCCCCAGCATTTT. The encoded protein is CASRPSGGGQPQHF.

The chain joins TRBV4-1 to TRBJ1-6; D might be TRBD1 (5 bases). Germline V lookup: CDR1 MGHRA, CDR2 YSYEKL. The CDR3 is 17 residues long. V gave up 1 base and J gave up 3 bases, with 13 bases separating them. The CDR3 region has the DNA TGCGCCAGCAGCCAAGCACTGCGACAGAACTATAATTCACCCCTCCACTTT. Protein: CASSQALRQNYNSPLHF.

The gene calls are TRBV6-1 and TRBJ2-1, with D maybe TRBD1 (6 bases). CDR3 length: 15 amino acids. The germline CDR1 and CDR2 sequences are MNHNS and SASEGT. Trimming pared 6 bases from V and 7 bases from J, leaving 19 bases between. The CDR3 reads CASRIEIGGRNEQFF. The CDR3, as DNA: TGTGCCAGCAGGATCGAGATTGGGGGCCGGAATGAGCAGTTCTTC.

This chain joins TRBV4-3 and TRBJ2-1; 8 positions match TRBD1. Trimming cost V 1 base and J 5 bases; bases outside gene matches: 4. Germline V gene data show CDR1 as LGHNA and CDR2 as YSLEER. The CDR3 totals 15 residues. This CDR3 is CASSQGQGSNNEQFF. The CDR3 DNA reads TGCGCCAGCAGCCAAGGACAGGGGTCTAACAATGAGCAGTTCTTC.

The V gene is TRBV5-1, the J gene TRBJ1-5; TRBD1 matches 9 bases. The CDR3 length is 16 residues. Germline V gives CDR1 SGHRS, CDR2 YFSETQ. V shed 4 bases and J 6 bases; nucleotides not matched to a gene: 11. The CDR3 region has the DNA TGCGCCAGCAGCCCCCAGCCGGTGACAGGGGGTCAGCCCCAGCATTTT. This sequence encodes CASSPQPVTGGQPQHF.

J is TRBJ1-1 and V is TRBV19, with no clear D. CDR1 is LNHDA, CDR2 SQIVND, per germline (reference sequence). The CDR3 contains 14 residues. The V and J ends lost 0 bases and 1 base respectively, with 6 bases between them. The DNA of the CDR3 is TGTGCCAGTAGTATAGATCAAGCGAACACTGAAGCTTTCTTT. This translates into CASSIDQANTEAFF.

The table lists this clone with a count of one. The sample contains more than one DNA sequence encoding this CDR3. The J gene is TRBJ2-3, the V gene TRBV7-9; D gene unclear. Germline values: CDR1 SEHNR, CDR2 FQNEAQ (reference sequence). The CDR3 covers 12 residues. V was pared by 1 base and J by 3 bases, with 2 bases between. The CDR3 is CASSLGTDTQYF. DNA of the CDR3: TGTGCCAGCAGCTTAGGGACAGATACGCAGTATTTT.